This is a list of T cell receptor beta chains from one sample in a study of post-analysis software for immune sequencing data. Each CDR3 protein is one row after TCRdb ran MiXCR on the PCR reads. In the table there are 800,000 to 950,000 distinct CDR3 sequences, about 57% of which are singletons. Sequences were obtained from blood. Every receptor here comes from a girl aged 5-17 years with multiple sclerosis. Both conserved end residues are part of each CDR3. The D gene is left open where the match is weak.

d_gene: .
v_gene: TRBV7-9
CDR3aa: CASSSPELAEAFF

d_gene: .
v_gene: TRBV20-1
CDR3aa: CSASRVDEQYF

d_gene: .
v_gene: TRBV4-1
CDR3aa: CASSQPTGYGYTF

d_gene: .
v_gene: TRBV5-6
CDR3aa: CASSRGDYGYTF

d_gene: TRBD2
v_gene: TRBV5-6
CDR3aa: CASTSGGNTDTQYF

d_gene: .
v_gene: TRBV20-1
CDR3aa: CSARDEGGSYEQYF

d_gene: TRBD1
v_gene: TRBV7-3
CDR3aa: CASSPGRGNGYTF

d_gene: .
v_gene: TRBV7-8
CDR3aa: CASSLADSRHNEKLFF

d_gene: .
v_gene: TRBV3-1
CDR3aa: CASSQAAYEQYF

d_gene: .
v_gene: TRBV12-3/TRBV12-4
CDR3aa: CASGSTANFEAFF

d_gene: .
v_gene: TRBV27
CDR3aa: CASSLLSGGAEQYF

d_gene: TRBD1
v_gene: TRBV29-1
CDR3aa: CSVRGQKNTEAFF

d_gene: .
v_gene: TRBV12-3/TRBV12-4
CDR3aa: CASSKQRGEQFF